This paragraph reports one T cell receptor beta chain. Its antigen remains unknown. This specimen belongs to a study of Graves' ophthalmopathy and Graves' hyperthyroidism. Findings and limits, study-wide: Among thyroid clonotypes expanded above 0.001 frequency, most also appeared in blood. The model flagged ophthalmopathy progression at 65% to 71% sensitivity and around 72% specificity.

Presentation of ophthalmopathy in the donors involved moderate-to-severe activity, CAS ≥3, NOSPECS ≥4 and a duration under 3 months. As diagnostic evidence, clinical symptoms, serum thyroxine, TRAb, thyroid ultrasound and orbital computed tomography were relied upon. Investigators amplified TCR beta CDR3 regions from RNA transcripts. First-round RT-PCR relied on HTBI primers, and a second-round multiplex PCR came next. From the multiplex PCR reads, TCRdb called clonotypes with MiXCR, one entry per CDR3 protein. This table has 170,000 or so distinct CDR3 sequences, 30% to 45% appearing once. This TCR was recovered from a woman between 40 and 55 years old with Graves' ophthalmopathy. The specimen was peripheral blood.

This CDR3 is CASSESTAVDQPQHF. CDR3 nucleotides: TGTGCCAGCAGTGAAAGTACAGCCGTGGATCAGCCCCAGCATTTT. The rearrangement links TRBV6-1 to TRBJ1-5; no firm D call. The CDR3 loop spans 15 amino acids. The germline gives CDR1 MNHNS, CDR2 SASEGT. Trimming shortened V by 2 bases and J by 5 bases, and 13 bases separated the two germline ends.